A selection of T cell receptor beta chains follows, all from one sample in a study of shared clonotypes between healthy human individuals. The method was immunoSEQ multiplex PCR; TCRdb's version includes in-frame clones alone and lacks a portion of them. Of a few million clones in the sample, approximately 93% were seen once. The specimen sequenced was naive CD4+ T cells from PBMCs. The receptors derive from a man aged 18 to 30 in good health. Some clones in this sample may be carry-over from other donors' samples. CDR3s leave out the opening cysteine and the closing phenylalanine or tryptophan. Fields, in order: V gene, CDR3 protein.

>TRBV18
ASSVGRVGRNYGYT
>TRBV6-1
ASSPARGGYEQY
>TRBV27
ASSFTGTPTEQY
>TRBV7-2
ASSRSRSTDTQY
>TRBV9
ASSARTSGGNTGELF
>TRBV7-2
ASSLLTNTEAF
>TRBV7-9
ASSSGLAGETQY
>TRBV4-3
ASSQSSLLTGELF
>TRBV11-1
ASSVSGEKLF
>TRBV5-6
ASRSQGAGETQY
>TRBV15
ATSSKGFGNTIY
>TRBV5-6
ASNKRRGTYEQY
>TRBV5-1
ASSPGDRGDTDTQY